The clone carrying this TCR beta chain appeared a few times. Trimming took off 3 bases at V and 5 bases at J, with 13 bases between the two ends. The CDR3 is 14 residues long. The germline CDR1 and CDR2 sequences are WSHSY and SAAADI. Sequenced by immunoSEQ multiplex PCR; TCRdb stores in-frame clones only, minus some. The sample lists about 170,000 clones; around 89% were seen once. This entry comes from a study of blood T cell repertoires in COVID-19. About the study: The samples span acute and convalescent COVID-19 from the United States, Italy and Spain. Sample material is recorded as cDNA or gDNA derived from T cells, B-cell-depleted T cells, or PBMCs.

This receptor was taken from a man in his 60s with acute or convalescent COVID-19. V and J are TRBV10-2 and TRBJ2-5; D unresolved. Sequencing was carried out using peripheral blood. CDR3 DNA: TGCGCCAGCAGTGATATTACACTACGGGAGACCCAGTACTTC. It codes for CASSDITLRETQYF.